The 14 T cell receptor beta chains below were found in one sample sequenced in a study of cytomegalovirus exposure and HLA in healthy donors (dated by TCRdb to 2015 to 2018). To prepare the library, the immunoSEQ multiplex PCR assay was applied. The multiplex PCR relied on a mix of 60 forward primers for TCR Vbeta segments and 13 reverse primers for TCR Jbeta segments. The immuneACCESS repertoire file appears here via TCRdb, limited to in-frame rearrangements. These files lack a portion of the clones; in checked studies, under half of the deficit traces to unresolved V genes, and the cause of the others is not known. This sample lists about 50,000 clones; 72% were detected once. Over 8% of the sample comes from the top ten. The specimen was PBMCs. Source of these receptors: a woman in her forties or fifties in good health and CMV-seronegative.

Written as DNA, the CDR3 is TGTGCCAGCAGCGTTTGGACAGGCCACCAAGAGACCCAGTACTTC. This translates into CASSVWTGHQETQYF. This chain links TRBV9 with TRBJ2-5, with TRBD1 matching over 7 bases. CDR1 is SGDLS and CDR2 is YYNGEE in the germline V gene. The CDR3 runs to 15 residues. V was clipped by 2 bases and J by 0 bases; unmatched bases: 4.

The V and J genes are TRBV21-1 and TRBJ2-7; TRBD1 is the table's D call and was not checked against the DNA. TRBV21-1 is a recognized pseudogene. This CDR3 comprises 14 residues. The CDR3: CASSKTTGPYEQYF. Written as DNA, the CDR3 is TGTGCCAGCAGCAAAACGACAGGGCCCTACGAGCAGTACTTC.

The rearrangement uses TRBV9 and TRBJ2-3, with D maybe TRBD2 (6 bases). The CDR3 is 16 amino acids. CDR1 is SGDLS and CDR2 is YYNGEE in the germline V gene. V lost 1 base to trimming and J lost 0 bases, with 12 bases between them. CDR3 protein: CASSVNSGLSTDTQYF. CDR3 sequence (DNA): TGTGCCAGCAGCGTAAATAGCGGCCTTAGCACAGATACGCAGTATTTT.

V gene TRBV2 combines with J gene TRBJ1-1; D possibly corresponds to TRBD1 (6 bases). Trimming pared 4 bases from V and 5 bases from J, leaving 14 bases between. The CDR3 is made up of 14 amino acids. The germline CDR1 and CDR2 sequences are SNHLY and FYNNEI. The CDR3, as DNA: TGTGCCAGCAGTGCCCAGGGGTCGAGTACTGAAGCTTTCTTT. This encodes CASSAQGSSTEAFF.

The chain combines TRBV6-5 with TRBJ2-5, with unresolved D. CDR1 MNHEY and CDR2 SVGAGI come from the germline V gene. This CDR3 is built from 14 residues. V was clipped by 0 bases and J by 7 bases, with 12 bases between them. The CDR3 DNA reads as TGTGCCAGCAGTTACTCCTCCGGCGGCGGGACCCAGTACTTC. This encodes CASSYSSGGGTQYF.

The rearrangement uses TRBV7-6 and TRBJ2-3; D is perhaps TRBD2 (6 bases). The CDR3 runs to 15 residues. V was shortened by 5 bases and J by 6 bases, with 18 bases between the two germline ends. Germline-derived CDR1 and CDR2 are SGHVS and FNYEAQ. CDR3 amino acids: CASSTHLGGPDTQYF. The CDR3 DNA sequence: TGTGCCAGCAGCACCCACCTAGGAGGGCCGGATACGCAGTATTTT.

The J gene is TRBJ1-1, the V gene TRBV18; D gene ambiguous. V was pared by 2 bases and J by 5 bases, with 9 bases between. Germline V gene data show CDR1 as KGHSH and CDR2 as LQKENI. The CDR3 loop spans 13 amino acids. The CDR3 DNA is TGTGCCAGCTCACCATTAGAGGGAACTGAAGCTTTCTTT. This translates into CASSPLEGTEAFF.

The chain joins TRBV14 to TRBJ2-2; D not certain. The CDR3 is 14 amino acids. V lost 6 bases, J lost 2 bases, and 10 bases lay in between. Germline CDR1 is SGHDN and CDR2 is FVKESK. DNA of the CDR3: TGTGCCAGCAGTGGGCCATCCAACACCGGGGAGCTGTTTTTT. This sequence encodes CASSGPSNTGELFF.

The J gene is TRBJ1-2, the V gene TRBV5-4; 7 positions agree with TRBD1. The ends lost 4 bases at V and 3 bases at J; junction bases unmatched: 3. CDR1 SGHNT and CDR2 YYREEE come from the germline V gene (reference sequence). CDR3 length equals 13 residues. CDR3 nucleotide sequence: TGTGCCAGCAGCGAAGGGACAGACTATGGCTACACCTTC. It encodes CASSEGTDYGYTF.

CDR3 region: CSVGGNEKLFF. In DNA form, the CDR3 reads TGCAGCGTGGGGGGAAACGAAAAACTGTTTTTT. The chain uses TRBV29-1 and TRBJ1-4, with TRBD1 as a possible D gene (5 bases). The germline V gene encodes CDR1 SQVTM and CDR2 ANQGSEA. With 6 bases removed from V and 8 bases from J, the gap between germline ends came to 10 bases. This CDR3 comprises 11 residues.

The chain links TRBV28 to TRBJ2-7; a possible D gene is TRBD2 (7 bases). Trimming left V 5 bases short and J 4 bases short, with 18 bases between. This CDR3 spans 15 amino acids. In germline, CDR1 is MDHEN, CDR2 SYDVKM. The CDR3 bases are TGTGCCAGCAGTCTAACAGGGAGGGGGGCTTACGAGCAGTACTTC. Its translation is CASSLTGRGAYEQYF.

The chain combines TRBV4-2 with TRBJ2-5; 10 nucleotides line up with TRBD2. Germline trimming cut 0 bases from V and 7 bases from J; bases unmatched to any gene: 5. The CDR3 runs 15 residues. CDR1 is LGHNA and CDR2 is YNFKEQ in the germline V gene. DNA for the CDR3: TGTGCCAGCAGCCAAGATCTAGCGGGAGTCTTGACCCAGTACTTC. As protein: CASSQDLAGVLTQYF.

V is TRBV18 and J is TRBJ1-4; D is ambiguous. This CDR3 has 16 amino acids. Per germline, CDR1 KGHSH and CDR2 LQKENI. With 6 bases removed from V and 2 bases from J, the gap between germline ends came to 16 bases. This CDR3 reads CASSQPGVGTNEKLFF. The DNA for the CDR3 is TGTGCCAGCTCCCAACCCGGGGTCGGGACTAATGAAAAACTGTTTTTT.

The CDR3 DNA sequence: TGTGCCAGCAGCGTTGACTACCTGGGAGATACGCAGTATTTT. It codes for CASSVDYLGDTQYF. The rearrangement uses TRBV9 and TRBJ2-3; D is possibly TRBD2 (5 bases). The CDR3 runs 14 residues. Trimming left V 2 bases short and J 5 bases short, with 12 bases between. CDR1 is SGDLS, CDR2 YYNGEE, per germline. The full variable domain, with the rest looked up from reference TRBV9 and TRBJ2-3, is DSGVTQTPKHLITATGQRVTLRCSPRSGDLSVYWYQQSLDQGLQFLIQYYNGEERAKGNILERFSAQQFPDLHSELNLSSLELGDSALYFCASSVDYLGDTQYFGPGTRLTVL.